Shown below are 28 T cell receptor beta chains from a single sample sequenced in a study of blood T cell repertoires in COVID-19. This table comes from immunoSEQ multiplex PCR, and its TCRdb copy is limited to in-frame clones, with some not included. This sample has just under 150,000 clones; over 65% occur once, and the top ten carry roughly 4.4%. Sequenced material: peripheral blood. The receptors derive from a human donor in a cohort sampled during active COVID-19.

This chain joins TRBV30 and TRBJ1-1, with TRBD1 as a possible D gene (5 bases). The CDR3 is 13 amino acids. V shed 0 bases and J shed 2 bases, with 7 bases lying between them. Germline CDR1 reads GTSNPN; CDR2 reads SVGIG (reference sequence). The CDR3 sequence is CAWSVQDNTEAFF. DNA for the CDR3: TGTGCCTGGAGTGTACAGGATAACACTGAAGCTTTCTTT.

The CDR3, as DNA: TGTGCCAGCAGCCAGATCAGGGGGGGCACAGATACGCAGTATTTT. Encoded protein: CASSQIRGGTDTQYF. This sequence joins TRBV3-1 (or the pseudogene TRBV3-2) and TRBJ2-3, with D possibly being TRBD1 (7 bases). Germline V gives CDR1 LGHDT, CDR2 YNNKEL (reference sequence). This CDR3 comprises 15 residues. V lost 3 bases and J lost 1, with 11 bases in between.

V usage is TRBV15 and J usage is TRBJ1-5; D remains unclear. Between the trimmed V and J ends, which lost 0 bases and 0 bases, there was a span of 6 bases. This CDR3 is built from 15 residues. Germline V lookup: CDR1 LNHNV, CDR2 YYDKDF (reference sequence). The CDR3 here is CATSREASSNQPQHF. The CDR3 DNA sequence: TGTGCCACCAGCAGAGAGGCCAGTAGCAATCAGCCCCAGCATTTT.

The CDR3 region is CATTGSSGANVLTF. The CDR3 DNA is TGCGCCACGACAGGAAGTTCTGGGGCCAACGTCCTGACTTTC. The V gene is TRBV10-1, the J gene TRBJ2-6, with a tentative D call TRBD1 (6 bases). The V and J ends lost 10 bases and 1 base respectively, with 11 bases between them. The CDR3 spans 14 residues. The germline V gene encodes CDR1 WNHNN and CDR2 SYGVQD (reference sequence).

J is TRBJ2-1 and V is TRBV5-1, with D uncertain. This CDR3 spans 12 amino acids. The germline gives CDR1 SGHRS, CDR2 YFSETQ. V lost 4 bases, J lost 12 bases, and 14 bases lay in between. CDR3 bases: TGCGCCAGCAGCGCCGCTACAACGGGGCAGTTCTTC. It encodes CASSAATTGQFF.

The gene calls are TRBV12-3 or TRBV12-4 and TRBJ1-6, with unresolved D. Trimming cost V 7 bases and J 6 bases, with 10 bases left between them. The CDR3 covers 13 residues. The CDR3 nucleotides are TGTGCCAGCACCTCGACACGTAATTCACCCCTCCACTTT. Translated: CASTSTRNSPLHF.

The genes are TRBV6-5 and TRBJ1-6; D possibly corresponds to TRBD1 (5 bases). The germline V gene has CDR1 MNHEY and CDR2 SVGAGI. Trimming removed 10 bases at V and 4 bases at J, with 14 bases between. This CDR3 has 14 residues. The CDR3 DNA reads as TGTGCCACCCAGCGGGGGGATTATAATTCACCCCTCCACTTT. Translation: CATQRGDYNSPLHF.

The V and J genes are TRBV5-1 and TRBJ2-1; 10 bases are shared with TRBD1. The CDR3 loop spans 16 amino acids. Germline V lookup: CDR1 SGHRS, CDR2 YFSETQ. Trimming at V came to 4 bases and at J to 7 bases, leaving 11 bases not matched to a gene. The DNA of the CDR3 is TGCGCCAGCAGCGGAGGGGACAGGGGAGGTGAGAATGAGCAGTTCTTC. Protein: CASSGGDRGGENEQFF.

This rearrangement joins TRBV21-1 to TRBJ2-7; TRBD2, the table's D call, was not compared with the DNA. TRBV21-1 is a known pseudogene. The CDR3 has 15 amino acids. CDR3 nucleotide sequence: TGTGCCAGCTGCGGTAGCGGGGGAAGCTCCTACGAGCAGTACTTC. Translation: CASCGSGGSSYEQYF.

The chain recombines TRBV10-3 with TRBJ1-1; 7 nucleotides agree with TRBD1. V lost 4 bases to trimming and J lost 7 bases; unmatched junction nucleotides: 6. There are 13 residues in the CDR3. Per germline, CDR1 ENHRY and CDR2 SYGVKD. CDR3 loop: CAISGQTGSEAFF. In nucleotides, the CDR3 is TGTGCCATCAGTGGGCAGACAGGGAGTGAAGCTTTCTTT.

The J gene is TRBJ1-2, the V gene TRBV2; tentatively, D is TRBD1 (6 bases). CDR1 is SNHLY and CDR2 is FYNNEI in the germline V gene. The V gene lost 2 bases and the J gene lost 1 base, with 11 bases spanning the gap. CDR3 length: 15 amino acids. The CDR3 spells CASSEPDSFNYGYTF. The CDR3 DNA is TGTGCCAGCAGTGAACCGGACAGTTTTAACTATGGCTACACCTTC.

This clone was found a few times. V gene TRBV5-6 combines with J gene TRBJ1-5; TRBD1 agrees at 10 bases. The CDR3 runs to 17 residues. Looked up from germline, CDR1 is SGHDT and CDR2 is YYEEEE. V lost 3 bases to trimming and J lost 0 bases; unmatched junction nucleotides: 6. CDR3 residues: CASSSGQGLSSNQPQHF. CDR3 nucleotides: TGTGCCAGCAGCTCGGGACAGGGGCTTTCTAGCAATCAGCCCCAGCATTTT.

This clone has just a few counts. The chain is built from TRBV2 and TRBJ1-5, with D maybe TRBD1 (5 bases). V lost 3 bases to trimming and J lost 0 bases, with 6 bases between them. This CDR3 has 14 residues. Germline V gene sequence: CDR1 SNHLY, CDR2 FYNNEI. The CDR3 region is CASSEGLSNQPQHF. The CDR3 region has the DNA TGTGCCAGCAGTGAGGGACTTAGCAATCAGCCCCAGCATTTT.

This rearrangement joins TRBV5-5 to TRBJ2-2, with 8 positions matching TRBD2. The CDR3 runs 17 residues. Germline V CDR1 and CDR2: SGHKS, YYEKEE (reference sequence). J was trimmed by 5 bases and V by 2 bases; bases with no gene match: 11. CDR3: CASSFLMGRGGTGELFF. The CDR3 region has the DNA TGTGCCAGCAGCTTCCTTATGGGACGGGGGGGAACCGGGGAGCTGTTTTTT.

The V and J genes are TRBV14 and TRBJ2-3; 10 bases are a match to TRBD1. The V and J ends lost 3 bases and 3 bases, in that order; junction bases with no gene match: 9. The germline V gene has CDR1 SGHDN and CDR2 FVKESK. The CDR3 runs to 17 residues. The CDR3 coding sequence is TGTGCCAGCAGCCAGTTATTCCCGGGACAGGGGACAGATACGCAGTATTTT. Translated: CASSQLFPGQGTDTQYF.

The V and J genes are TRBV5-1 and TRBJ1-1, with TRBD1 matching over 9 bases. V dropped 0 bases and J dropped 5; count of bases not matched to a gene: 11. CDR3 length equals 17 residues. Per germline, CDR1 SGHRS and CDR2 YFSETQ. CDR3 region: CASSLGLLQGARTEAFF. The CDR3 DNA follows: TGCGCCAGCAGCTTGGGTCTGCTACAGGGGGCAAGAACTGAAGCTTTCTTT.

This clone was observed a single time. This rearrangement joins TRBV6-6 to TRBJ1-4; weak D call: TRBD1 (6 bases). CDR3 length: 13 amino acids. The germline CDR1 and CDR2 sequences are MNHNY and SVGAGI (reference sequence). V lost 8 bases and J 7 bases, leaving 14 bases between the germline ends. CDR3 DNA sequence: TGTGCCAGCGGGGGACATTTTGGTGAAAAACTGTTTTTT. This gives the protein CASGGHFGEKLFF.

The chain combines TRBV5-5 with TRBJ1-5; D call uncertain. Trimming cost V 2 bases and J 0 bases, with 6 bases left between them. There are 14 residues in the CDR3. The germline V gene has CDR1 SGHKS and CDR2 YYEKEE (reference sequence). The CDR3 loop reads CASSFGDSNQPQHF. The CDR3 DNA sequence: TGTGCCAGCAGCTTCGGGGATAGCAATCAGCCCCAGCATTTT.

V gene TRBV11-2 combines with J gene TRBJ2-7; 7 nucleotides align to TRBD2. Germline assignment: CDR1 SGHAT and CDR2 FQNNGV. The V and J ends lost 5 bases and 3 bases, in that order; junction bases with no gene match: 4. CDR3 length equals 13 residues. In nucleotides, the CDR3 is TGTGCCAGCAGCGTCGTAGCGGGCTACGAGCAGTACGTC. As protein: CASSVVAGYEQYV.

This chain joins TRBV6-5 and TRBJ2-1, with D maybe TRBD1 (5 bases). CDR1 is MNHEY, CDR2 SVGAGI, per germline. Trimming took off 4 bases at V and 6 bases at J, with 13 bases between the two ends. The CDR3 consists of 14 residues. This CDR3 is CASSWQGRSNEQFF. As DNA, the CDR3 is TGTGCCAGCAGTTGGCAGGGTCGGTCCAATGAGCAGTTCTTC.

V usage is TRBV2 and J usage is TRBJ2-5; a possible D gene is TRBD2 (5 bases). Trimming shortened V by 7 bases and J by 5 bases, and 14 bases separated the two germline ends. The CDR3 runs 13 residues. Germline V gene data show CDR1 as SNHLY and CDR2 as FYNNEI. The CDR3 protein is CASTTTKTETQYF. The CDR3 DNA reads TGTGCCAGCACTACGACTAAGACTGAGACCCAGTACTTC.

The chain recombines TRBV6-5 with TRBJ1-4, with a tentative D call TRBD1 (5 bases). The V gene lost 4 bases and the J gene lost 7 bases, with 16 bases spanning the gap. The CDR3 covers 15 residues. Germline CDR1 MNHEY, CDR2 SVGAGI. The CDR3 region has the DNA TGTGCCAGCAGTTTAAATCCAGGGCCTAGTGAAAAACTGTTTTTT. It specifies CASSLNPGPSEKLFF.

This clone was recorded a few times. The chain is built from TRBV19 and TRBJ1-5; D not resolved. The CDR3 is made up of 13 amino acids. V shed 5 bases and J shed 2 bases, with 7 bases lying between them. Germline V gene data show CDR1 as LNHDA and CDR2 as SQIVND (reference sequence). This chain's CDR3 is CASSRGGNQPQHF. The CDR3 DNA sequence: TGTGCCAGTAGTCGCGGGGGCAATCAGCCCCAGCATTTT. Looking up the rest from reference TRBV19 and TRBJ1-5 gives the full variable domain: DGGITQSPKYLFRKEGQNVTLSCEQNLNHDAMYWYRQDPGQGLRLIYYSQIVNDFQKGDIAEGYSVSREKKESFPLTVTSAQKNPTAFYLCASSRGGNQPQHFGDGTRLSIL.

The chain uses TRBV5-1 and TRBJ2-6; TRBD2 agrees at 11 bases. This CDR3 is 18 amino acids long. V shed 2 bases and J 4 bases; nucleotides not matched to a gene: 8. CDR1 and CDR2 from the germline V gene are SGHRS and YFSETQ. CDR3 region: CASSLNSGRAAGANVLTF. The CDR3 region has the DNA TGCGCCAGCAGCTTAAATAGCGGGAGGGCCGCAGGGGCCAACGTCCTGACTTTC.

V is TRBV6-5 and J is TRBJ2-3; 7 bases agree with TRBD2. Germline CDR1 MNHEY, CDR2 SVGAGI. The length of the CDR3 is 15 residues. J was trimmed by 1 base and V by 2 bases; bases with no gene match: 3. CDR3 loop: CASSYRGGGTDTQYF. In DNA form, the CDR3 reads TGTGCCAGCAGTTACCGCGGGGGAGGCACAGATACGCAGTATTTT.

In this sample, this clone turned up a few times. The V gene is TRBV7-8, the J gene TRBJ1-4; 10 bases map to TRBD1. Trimming removed 3 bases from V and 4 bases from J; junction bases left unmatched: 2. Germline V gene data show CDR1 as SGHVS and CDR2 as FQNEAQ. This CDR3 is built from 15 residues. The CDR3 DNA sequence: TGTGCCAGCAGCTTTCGGACAGGGGGTAATGAAAAACTGTTTTTT. Encoded protein: CASSFRTGGNEKLFF.

V usage is TRBV5-5 and J usage is TRBJ2-3; D perhaps matches TRBD1 (6 bases). Germline CDR1 is SGHKS and CDR2 is YYEKEE (reference sequence). Trimming stripped 4 bases from V and 7 bases from J, with 19 bases between. The CDR3 has 15 residues. The CDR3, as DNA: TGTGCCAGCAGCAACCCAATGGGGGCTTCGTATACGCAGTATTTT. Protein sequence: CASSNPMGASYTQYF.

The V and J genes are TRBV19 and TRBJ1-2, with a tentative D call TRBD1 (6 bases). This CDR3 spans 13 amino acids. Trimming pared 6 bases from V and 7 bases from J, leaving 15 bases between. Germline V gene data show CDR1 as LNHDA and CDR2 as SQIVND (reference sequence). CDR3 nucleotide sequence: TGTGCCAGTAGGGCAGGGGCGGTGAGTGGCTACACCTTC. Protein sequence: CASRAGAVSGYTF.